Below are 24 T cell receptor beta chains sequenced from a single sample in a study of T cell repertoires in cytomegalovirus infection. Their antigens are not known. TCRdb fed the reads into MiXCR, producing one record per CDR3 protein. In the table there are about 570,000 distinct CDR3 sequences, roughly 42% of which are singletons. The sequences come from cultured PBMCs, collected from culture after CMV antigen stimulation. Source of these receptors: a human donor in good health (CMV status not recorded). Some clones in this sample may be carry-over from other donors' samples.

The V gene is TRBV7-2, the J gene TRBJ1-3; D is possibly TRBD1 (5 bases). Trimming pared 6 bases from V and 4 bases from J, leaving 19 bases between. Germline assignment: CDR1 SGHTA and CDR2 FQGNSA. The CDR3 runs 16 residues. As DNA, the CDR3 is TGTGCCAGCAGTCGATACGGGGCCCTGTACGGAAACACCATATATTTT. Protein product: CASSRYGALYGNTIYF. The full variable domain, in which reference TRBV7-2 and TRBJ1-3 provide the parts outside the CDR3, is GAGVSQSPSNKVTEKGKDVELRCDPISGHTALYWYRQSLGQGLEFLIYFQGNSAPDKSGLPSDRFSAERTGGSVSTLTIQRTQQEDSAVYLCASSRYGALYGNTIYFGEGSWLTVV.

This chain links TRBV6-1 with TRBJ1-4; D is perhaps TRBD1 (5 bases). The CDR3 covers 16 residues. With 6 bases removed from V and 0 bases from J, the gap between germline ends came to 14 bases. From germline, CDR1 is MNHNS and CDR2 SASEGT. The CDR3 spells CASRPRQTPTNEKLFF. DNA for the CDR3: TGTGCCAGCAGGCCACGACAGACACCAACTAATGAAAAACTGTTTTTT.

This rearrangement joins TRBV7-2 to TRBJ2-5, with 8 bases matching TRBD1. CDR3 size: 16 residues. The V gene end was trimmed by 4 bases and the J gene end by 1 base; junction bases not matched to a gene: 8. Germline V gene data show CDR1 as SGHTA and CDR2 as FQGNSA. The CDR3 sequence: CASSSRTGLFQETQYF. The CDR3 nucleotides are TGTGCCAGCAGCTCGCGGACAGGGTTATTCCAAGAGACCCAGTACTTC.

The gene calls are TRBV11-2 and TRBJ1-1; D uncertain. The CDR3 extends over 16 amino acids. V was cut by 1 base and J by 0 bases, with 12 bases left in between. Germline V gene sequence: CDR1 SGHAT, CDR2 FQNNGV. CDR3 nucleotides: TGTGCCAGCAGCTTAGGCCCATCGGTAATGAACACTGAAGCTTTCTTT. This sequence encodes CASSLGPSVMNTEAFF.

This chain joins TRBV7-2 and TRBJ2-3; D call uncertain. V was cut by 0 bases and J by 0 bases, with 13 bases left in between. Germline CDR1 is SGHTA and CDR2 is FQGNSA. The CDR3 covers 17 residues. CDR3: CASSLARWATSTDTQYF. The CDR3 nucleotides read TGTGCCAGCAGCTTAGCTCGATGGGCTACTAGCACAGATACGCAGTATTTT.

The chain recombines TRBV7-8 with TRBJ2-7; D uncertain. Germline lookup yields CDR1 SGHVS and CDR2 FQNEAQ. This CDR3 is 12 amino acids long. With 4 bases removed from V and 4 bases from J, the gap between germline ends came to 8 bases. The CDR3 region is CASSSTQYEQYF. CDR3 bases: TGTGCCAGCAGCTCCACCCAATACGAGCAGTACTTC.

The chain joins TRBV7-8 to TRBJ2-2; D tentatively fits TRBD1 or TRBD2 (5 bases each). Trimming left V 7 bases short and J 5 bases short, with 20 bases between. The germline gives CDR1 SGHVS, CDR2 FQNEAQ. The CDR3 spans 16 residues. The CDR3 reads CASILEGPPVTGELFF. Written as DNA, the CDR3 is TGTGCCAGCATCCTAGAGGGACCCCCGGTGACCGGGGAGCTGTTTTTT.

The gene calls are TRBV6-2 or TRBV6-3 and TRBJ2-2; no definite D call. This CDR3 is built from 16 residues. The germline gives CDR1 MNHEY, CDR2 SVGEGT. V was shortened by 2 bases and J by 0 bases, with 10 bases between the two germline ends. As DNA, the CDR3 is TGTGCCAGCAGTTACCTCGGCGGCGCGAACACCGGGGAGCTGTTTTTT. Amino acids: CASSYLGGANTGELFF.

This clonotype has more than one count but fewer than ten. The rearrangement joins TRBV6-1 to TRBJ2-2; 8 nucleotides align to TRBD1. Trimming took 3 bases from V and 5 from J; bases not matched to a gene: 2. The CDR3 sequence is 14 residues long. Germline assignment: CDR1 MNHNS and CDR2 SASEGT. The CDR3 sequence is CASSDRQGTGELFF. The CDR3 DNA reads TGTGCCAGCAGTGACCGACAGGGGACCGGGGAGCTGTTTTTT.

The chain combines TRBV4-3 with TRBJ1-2; no definite D call. This CDR3 has 15 residues. Trimming took 0 bases from V and 2 from J, leaving 10 bases between them. Germline CDR1 is LGHNA and CDR2 is YSLEER. CDR3 residues: CASSQDRRTNYGYTF. As DNA, the CDR3 is TGCGCCAGCAGCCAAGATCGGCGCACCAACTATGGCTACACCTTC.

The CDR3: CASSRSTGGGRRDTQYF. The CDR3 DNA is TGTGCCAGCAGCCGTTCCACAGGGGGCGGGAGAAGGGATACGCAGTATTTT. J is TRBJ2-3 and V is TRBV7-8; 9 bases are a match to TRBD1. The V segment lost 5 bases and the J segment 6 bases; nucleotides outside the gene matches: 15. The length of the CDR3 is 17 residues. Germline assignment: CDR1 SGHVS and CDR2 FQNEAQ.

This clonotype was observed a handful of times. This rearrangement joins TRBV19 to TRBJ2-1; D possibly corresponds to TRBD2 (5 bases). Trimming cost V 1 base and J 10 bases, with 17 bases left between them. CDR3 length equals 15 residues. The germline gives CDR1 LNHDA, CDR2 SQIVND (reference sequence). Here the CDR3 reads CASSIVLDSLNEQFF. The CDR3 DNA sequence: TGTGCCAGTAGTATAGTCTTGGACTCTTTAAACGAGCAGTTCTTC.

This sequence joins TRBV18 and TRBJ2-1; D possibly matches TRBD1 or TRBD2 (6 bases each). Germline CDR1 is KGHSH and CDR2 is LQKENI. The CDR3 runs 16 residues. Trimming removed 2 bases from V and 0 bases from J, with 11 bases in between. CDR3 bases: TGTGCCAGCTCACCAGCAGGAGGGGGCTCCTACAATGAGCAGTTCTTC. It is translated as CASSPAGGGSYNEQFF.

This clonotype showed up many times. This sequence joins TRBV7-2 and TRBJ2-1; D possibly matches TRBD1 or TRBD2 (5 bases each). Germline V gives CDR1 SGHTA, CDR2 FQGNSA. This CDR3 is built from 13 residues. Between the trimmed V and J ends, which lost 2 bases and 9 bases, there was a span of 11 bases. The CDR3: CASSLLGAGEQFF. DNA for the CDR3: TGTGCCAGCAGCTTACTTGGGGCGGGTGAGCAGTTCTTC.

The rearrangement links TRBV2 to TRBJ2-1; 9 bases line up with TRBD2. V trimming: 6 bases; J trimming: 9 bases; junction bases outside the gene matches: 9. CDR3 length: 14 residues. CDR1 SNHLY and CDR2 FYNNEI come from the germline V gene. The CDR3 protein is CASSPWGAGGEQFF. The CDR3, as DNA: TGTGCCAGCAGCCCTTGGGGAGCGGGGGGTGAGCAGTTCTTC.

The V call is TRBV7-2, the J call TRBJ2-5; a weak D match, TRBD2 (6 bases). The CDR3 is made up of 13 amino acids. Trimming stripped 5 bases from V and 5 bases from J, with 12 bases between. Germline values: CDR1 SGHTA, CDR2 FQGNSA. The CDR3 spells CASSPGTWETQYF. The DNA of the CDR3 is TGTGCCAGCAGCCCAGGGACTTGGGAGACCCAGTACTTC.

This clonotype was seen a few times. This chain uses TRBV6-5 with TRBJ2-5; D ambiguous. V was pared by 6 bases and J by 12 bases, with 5 bases between. This CDR3 contains 8 residues. CDR1 and CDR2 (germline): MNHEY, SVGAGI. CDR3 DNA: TGTGCCAGCAGGAAGAAGTACTTC. Its protein product is CASRKKYF.

This clonotype was seen a handful of times. V usage is TRBV6-1 and J usage is TRBJ1-5, with no clear D. In germline, CDR1 is MNHNS, CDR2 SASEGT. This CDR3 spans 11 amino acids. Trimming shortened V by 2 bases and J by 16 bases, and 12 bases separated the two germline ends. The CDR3 sequence: CASSEFGETHF. The CDR3 DNA is TGTGCCAGCAGTGAATTCGGGGAGACACATTTT.

A few counts support this clonotype. The rearrangement uses TRBV12-3 or TRBV12-4 and TRBJ1-2; the D gene is possibly TRBD1 (5 bases). The CDR3 covers 15 residues. V was cut by 6 bases and J by 4 bases, with 18 bases left in between. CDR3 residues: CASSPDRSRVYGYTF. CDR3 sequence (DNA): TGTGCCAGCAGCCCCGACAGATCTCGGGTCTATGGCTACACCTTC.

This clonotype was seen many times. V usage is TRBV2 and J usage is TRBJ2-7; D remains unclear. The V gene lost 8 bases and the J gene lost 6 bases, with 17 bases spanning the gap. There are 13 residues in the CDR3. Germline CDR1 and CDR2: SNHLY and FYNNEI. CDR3 bases: TGTGCCAGCGCCCGAGGCGTTTTGGGCGAGCAGTACTTC. Amino acid sequence: CASARGVLGEQYF.

This chain joins TRBV5-6 and TRBJ2-3, with 9 bases identical to TRBD2. This CDR3 is 16 amino acids long. The trim removed 4 bases at V and 3 bases at J, leaving 9 bases unmatched. Germline V gene lookup returns CDR1 SGHDT and CDR2 YYEEEE. The CDR3 sequence: CASSPRAGGTTDTQYF. In DNA, the CDR3 is TGTGCCAGCAGCCCACGTGCGGGGGGGACAACAGATACGCAGTATTTT.

The gene calls are TRBV10-2 and TRBJ2-1; D is unclear. CDR1 and CDR2 from the germline V gene are WSHSY and SAAADI. This CDR3 region has 13 residues. V lost 2 bases and J lost 4, with 6 bases in between. This chain's CDR3 is CASSEDIYNEQFF. CDR3 sequence (DNA): TGCGCCAGCAGTGAGGACATTTACAATGAGCAGTTCTTC.

This clonotype has only one observation. The J gene is TRBJ2-1, the V gene TRBV14; 13 bases are shared with TRBD2. The CDR3 covers 15 residues. J gave up 9 bases and V 4 bases, and 6 bases lay outside the gene matches. Germline CDR1 reads SGHDN; CDR2 reads FVKESK. Here the CDR3 reads CASSLTSGGAFEQFF. CDR3 sequence (DNA): TGTGCCAGCAGCCTAACTAGCGGGGGGGCCTTTGAGCAGTTCTTC. Filled out from reference TRBV14 and TRBJ2-1, the complete variable domain reads EAGVTQFPSHSVIEKGQTVTLRCDPISGHDNLYWYRRVMGKEIKFLLHFVKESKQDESGMPNNRFLAERTGGTYSTLKVQPAELEDSGVYFCASSLTSGGAFEQFFGPGTRLTVL.

This clonotype was seen a handful of times. The rearrangement uses TRBV12-3 or TRBV12-4 and TRBJ2-2; perhaps TRBD1 as D (5 bases). This CDR3 is built from 15 residues. V was pared by 5 bases and J by 1 base, with 11 bases between. The CDR3 nucleotides are TGTGCCAGCAGTGATGACAGATTGAACACCGGGGAGCTGTTTTTT. As protein: CASSDDRLNTGELFF.